This TCR beta chain was profiled in a study of cytomegalovirus exposure and HLA in healthy donors. The PCR was carried out with 60 Vbeta primers and 13 Jbeta primers. Produced via immunoSEQ multiplex PCR; TCRdb's table is partial and in-frame only. The sample has roughly 200,000 clones; about 78% are singletons. Germline V gives CDR1 LNHDA, CDR2 SQIVND (reference sequence). The V gene end was trimmed by 6 bases and the J gene end by 5 bases; junction bases not matched to a gene: 8. CDR3 length equals 15 residues. The chain joins TRBV19 to TRBJ1-5; 9 positions match TRBD1. This clonotype was obtained from a middle-aged man in good health and CMV-seronegative. The material sequenced was PBMCs. CDR3 sequence (DNA): TGTGCCAGTAGAAGGGGACAGGGAGTCTATCAGCCCCAGCATTTT. It encodes CASRRGQGVYQPQHF.